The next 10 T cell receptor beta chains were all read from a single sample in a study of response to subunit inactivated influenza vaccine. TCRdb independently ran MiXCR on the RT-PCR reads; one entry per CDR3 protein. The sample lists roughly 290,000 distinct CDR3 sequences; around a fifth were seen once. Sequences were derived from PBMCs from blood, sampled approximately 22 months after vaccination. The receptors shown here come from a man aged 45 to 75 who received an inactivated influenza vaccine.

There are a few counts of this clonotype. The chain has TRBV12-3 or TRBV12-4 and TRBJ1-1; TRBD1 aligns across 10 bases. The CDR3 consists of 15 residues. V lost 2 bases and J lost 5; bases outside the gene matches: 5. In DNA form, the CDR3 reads TGTGCCAGCAGTTTAATCGGGACAGGGGTAACTGAAGCTTTCTTT. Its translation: CASSLIGTGVTEAFF.

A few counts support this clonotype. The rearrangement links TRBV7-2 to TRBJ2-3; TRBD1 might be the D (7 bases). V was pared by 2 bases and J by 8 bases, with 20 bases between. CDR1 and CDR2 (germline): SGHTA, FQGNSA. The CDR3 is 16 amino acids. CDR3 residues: CASSLLSGAQGGTQYF. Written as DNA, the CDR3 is TGTGCCAGCAGCTTATTATCGGGGGCGCAGGGGGGTACGCAGTATTTT.

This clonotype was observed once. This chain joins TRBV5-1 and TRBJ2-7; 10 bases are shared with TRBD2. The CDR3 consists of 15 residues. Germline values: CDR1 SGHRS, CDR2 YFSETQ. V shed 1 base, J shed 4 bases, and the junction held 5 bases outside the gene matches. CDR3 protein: CASSLLAGAKYEQYF. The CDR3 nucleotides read TGCGCCAGCAGCTTGCTAGCGGGAGCTAAGTACGAGCAGTACTTC.

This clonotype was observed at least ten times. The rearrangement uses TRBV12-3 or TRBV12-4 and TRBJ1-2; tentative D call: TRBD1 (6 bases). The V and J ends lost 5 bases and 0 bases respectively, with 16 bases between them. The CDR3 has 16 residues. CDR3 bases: TGTGCCAGCAGTGCAGGGGCGCTACCCACTAACTATGGCTACACCTTC. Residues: CASSAGALPTNYGYTF.

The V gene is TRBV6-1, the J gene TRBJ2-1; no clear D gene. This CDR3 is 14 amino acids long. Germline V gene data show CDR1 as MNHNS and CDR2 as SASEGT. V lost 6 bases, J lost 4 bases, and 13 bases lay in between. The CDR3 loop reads CASSPSSPYNEQFF. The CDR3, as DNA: TGTGCCAGCAGCCCCAGTTCACCTTACAATGAGCAGTTCTTC.

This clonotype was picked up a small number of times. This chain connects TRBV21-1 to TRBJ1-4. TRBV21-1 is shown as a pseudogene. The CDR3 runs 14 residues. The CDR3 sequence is CASDSAATNEKLFF. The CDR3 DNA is TGTGCCAGCGACTCAGCTGCAACTAATGAAAAACTGTTTTTT.

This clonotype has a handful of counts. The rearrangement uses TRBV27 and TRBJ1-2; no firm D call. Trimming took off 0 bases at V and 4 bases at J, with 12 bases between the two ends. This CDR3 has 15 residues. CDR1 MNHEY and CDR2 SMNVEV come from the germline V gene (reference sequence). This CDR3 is CASSLSTDSSYGYTF. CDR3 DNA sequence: TGTGCCAGCAGTTTATCGACCGATTCCTCCTATGGCTACACCTTC.

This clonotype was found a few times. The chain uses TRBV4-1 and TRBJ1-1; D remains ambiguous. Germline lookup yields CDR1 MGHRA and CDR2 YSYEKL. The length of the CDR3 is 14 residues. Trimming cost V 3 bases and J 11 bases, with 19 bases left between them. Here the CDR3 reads CASSQPYSTPLAFF. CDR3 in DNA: TGCGCCAGCAGCCAGCCGTACTCGACGCCCTTGGCTTTCTTT.

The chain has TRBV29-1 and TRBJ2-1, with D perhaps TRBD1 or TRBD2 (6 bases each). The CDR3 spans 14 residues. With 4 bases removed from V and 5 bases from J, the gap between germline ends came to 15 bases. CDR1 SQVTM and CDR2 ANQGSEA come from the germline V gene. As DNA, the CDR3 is TGCAGCGTTGTTACGGGGGCAGCGAACAATGAGCAGTTCTTC. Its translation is CSVVTGAANNEQFF.

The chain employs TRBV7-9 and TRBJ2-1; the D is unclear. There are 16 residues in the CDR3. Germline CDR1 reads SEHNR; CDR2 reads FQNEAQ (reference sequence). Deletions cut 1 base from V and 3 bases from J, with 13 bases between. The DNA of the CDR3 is TGTGCCAGCAGCTTAGATGTGTTCCACCTCTACAATGAGCAGTTCTTC. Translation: CASSLDVFHLYNEQFF.